This T cell receptor (beta chain) is from a study of T cells in tuberculosis. Study as a whole: A South African cohort included IGRA-negative adolescents, latently infected IGRA-positive adolescents and adults with active tuberculosis. Regarding the study as a whole: Samples were chosen by availability of cryopreserved specimens. GEM motif frequencies gave less than 75% accuracy; the GMM repertoire gave approximately 90%.

Time point reported: new active TB diagnosis, blood taken before or within 7 days of starting treatment. Measured with immunoSEQ multiplex PCR; TCRdb has only the in-frame clones, and not every one. This sample has about 34,000 clones, with 80% to 95% found just once. The germline V gene has CDR1 WSHSY and CDR2 SAAADI. CDR3 length equals 14 residues. The germline V and J ends were trimmed by 9 bases and 5 bases, with 17 bases remaining between them. About this clone: Antigen specificity is unknown.

This clonotype was sampled from an adult with tuberculosis. This specimen was PBMCs, taken at tuberculosis diagnosis. V is TRBV10-2 and J is TRBJ1-5; perhaps TRBD1 as D (5 bases). The CDR3 DNA reads TGCGCCAGTACGCCCTTAGGGGTGGATCAGCCCCAGCATTTT. Translating it yields CASTPLGVDQPQHF.